This T cell receptor (beta chain) was obtained from a study of control samples from healthy donors and cancer patients. Profiled with immunoSEQ multiplex PCR; TCRdb holds only in-frame clones, not every one. The repertoire consists of about 100,000 clones, with under 95% occurring once and the leading ten covering 2% to 3%. The germline V gene has CDR1 LNHDA and CDR2 SQIVND (reference sequence). V shed 7 bases and J shed 4 bases, with 10 bases lying between them. This CDR3 is 12 amino acids long. This rearrangement joins TRBV19 to TRBJ1-1; D is undetermined. The TCR sequence derives from a woman aged 18-29 years in good health. Sequencing was performed on blood. CDR3 DNA sequence: TGTGCCAGTACAAGCGAGACCACTGAAGCTTTCTTT. Its translation is CASTSETTEAFF.